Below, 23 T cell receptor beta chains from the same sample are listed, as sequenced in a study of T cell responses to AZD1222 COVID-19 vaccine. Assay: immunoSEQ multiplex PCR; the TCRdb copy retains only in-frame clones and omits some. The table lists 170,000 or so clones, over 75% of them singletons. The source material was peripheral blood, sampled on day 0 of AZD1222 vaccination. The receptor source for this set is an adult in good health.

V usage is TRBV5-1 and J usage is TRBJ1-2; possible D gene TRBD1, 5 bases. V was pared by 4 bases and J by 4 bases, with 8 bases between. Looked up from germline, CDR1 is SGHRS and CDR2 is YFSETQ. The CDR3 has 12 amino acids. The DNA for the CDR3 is TGCGCCAGCAGCGACAGAGCCTATGGCTACACCTTC. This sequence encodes CASSDRAYGYTF.

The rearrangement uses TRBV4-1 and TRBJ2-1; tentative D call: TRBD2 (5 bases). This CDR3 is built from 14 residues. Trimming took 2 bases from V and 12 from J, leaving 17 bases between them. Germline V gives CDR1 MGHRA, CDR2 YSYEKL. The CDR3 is CASSQNEGSWGQFF. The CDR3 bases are TGCGCCAGCAGCCAAAACGAAGGGAGTTGGGGGCAGTTCTTC.

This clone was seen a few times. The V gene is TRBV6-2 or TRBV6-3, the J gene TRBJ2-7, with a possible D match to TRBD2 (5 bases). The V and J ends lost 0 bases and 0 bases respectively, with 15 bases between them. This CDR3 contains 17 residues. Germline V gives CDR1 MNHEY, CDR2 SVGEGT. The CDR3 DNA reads TGTGCCAGCAGTTACTCGCCTAGCCGGTCCGGCTCCTACGAGCAGTACTTC. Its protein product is CASSYSPSRSGSYEQYF.

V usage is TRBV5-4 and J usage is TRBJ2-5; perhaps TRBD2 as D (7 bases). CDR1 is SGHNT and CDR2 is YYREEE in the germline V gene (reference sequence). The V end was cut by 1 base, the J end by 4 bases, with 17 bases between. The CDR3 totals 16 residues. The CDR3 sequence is CASSLPPSGGGETQYF. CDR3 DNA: TGTGCCAGCAGCTTGCCACCATCGGGGGGCGGAGAGACCCAGTACTTC.

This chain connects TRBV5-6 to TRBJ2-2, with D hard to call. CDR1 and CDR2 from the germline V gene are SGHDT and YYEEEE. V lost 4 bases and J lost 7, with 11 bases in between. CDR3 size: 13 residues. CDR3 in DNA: TGTGCCAGCAGCCCAAGGCTTGGCGGGGAGCTGTTTTTT. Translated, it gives CASSPRLGGELFF.

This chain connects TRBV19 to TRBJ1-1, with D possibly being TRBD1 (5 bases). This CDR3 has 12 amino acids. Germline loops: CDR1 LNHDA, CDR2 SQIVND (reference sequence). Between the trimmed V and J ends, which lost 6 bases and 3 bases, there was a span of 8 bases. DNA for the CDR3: TGTGCCAGTAGGGGGGTACACACTGAAGCTTTCTTT. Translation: CASRGVHTEAFF. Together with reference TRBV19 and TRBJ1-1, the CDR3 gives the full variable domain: DGGITQSPKYLFRKEGQNVTLSCEQNLNHDAMYWYRQDPGQGLRLIYYSQIVNDFQKGDIAEGYSVSREKKESFPLTVTSAQKNPTAFYLCASRGVHTEAFFGQGTRLTVV.

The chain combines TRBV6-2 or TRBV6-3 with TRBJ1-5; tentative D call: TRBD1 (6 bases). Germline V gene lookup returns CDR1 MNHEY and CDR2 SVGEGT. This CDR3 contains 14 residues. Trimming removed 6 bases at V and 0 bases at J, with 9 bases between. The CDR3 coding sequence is TGTGCCAGCAGCGGGGGCTATAGCAATCAGCCCCAGCATTTT. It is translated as CASSGGYSNQPQHF.

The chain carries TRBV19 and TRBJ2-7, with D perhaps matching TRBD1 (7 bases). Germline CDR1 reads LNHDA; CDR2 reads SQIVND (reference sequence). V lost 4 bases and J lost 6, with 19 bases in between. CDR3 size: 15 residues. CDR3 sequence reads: CASSNGRQGSSEQYF. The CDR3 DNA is TGTGCCAGTAGTAACGGGAGACAGGGATCTTCCGAGCAGTACTTC.

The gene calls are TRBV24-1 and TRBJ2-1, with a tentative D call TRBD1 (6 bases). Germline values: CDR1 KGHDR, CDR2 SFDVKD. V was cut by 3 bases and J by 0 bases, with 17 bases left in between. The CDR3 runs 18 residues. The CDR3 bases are TGTGCCACCAGTGATGCCAGGGACACAAAGAGCTCCTACAATGAGCAGTTCTTC. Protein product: CATSDARDTKSSYNEQFF.

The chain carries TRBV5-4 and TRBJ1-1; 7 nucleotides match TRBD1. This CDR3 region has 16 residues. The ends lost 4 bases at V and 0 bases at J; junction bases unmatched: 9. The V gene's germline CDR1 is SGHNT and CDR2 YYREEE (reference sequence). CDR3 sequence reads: CASSPKPGTVNTEAFF. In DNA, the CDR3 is TGTGCCAGCAGCCCTAAACCCGGGACAGTGAACACTGAAGCTTTCTTT.

CDR3 residues: CASTPSWGVDGYTF. The CDR3 DNA reads as TGTGCCAGTACCCCGTCGTGGGGGGTGGATGGCTACACCTTC. The chain uses TRBV19 and TRBJ1-2; TRBD1 might be the D (5 bases). Germline CDR1 LNHDA, CDR2 SQIVND (reference sequence). The CDR3 is 14 amino acids. Trimming cost V 7 bases and J 6 bases, with 18 bases left between them. Filled out from reference TRBV19 and TRBJ1-2, the complete variable domain reads DGGITQSPKYLFRKEGQNVTLSCEQNLNHDAMYWYRQDPGQGLRLIYYSQIVNDFQKGDIAEGYSVSREKKESFPLTVTSAQKNPTAFYLCASTPSWGVDGYTFGSGTRLTVV.

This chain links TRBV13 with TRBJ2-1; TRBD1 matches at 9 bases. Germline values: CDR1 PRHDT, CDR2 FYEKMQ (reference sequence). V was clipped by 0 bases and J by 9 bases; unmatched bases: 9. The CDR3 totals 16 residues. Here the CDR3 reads CASSLGQNTGGAEQFF. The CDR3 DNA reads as TGTGCCAGCAGCTTAGGCCAGAACACAGGGGGCGCTGAGCAGTTCTTC.

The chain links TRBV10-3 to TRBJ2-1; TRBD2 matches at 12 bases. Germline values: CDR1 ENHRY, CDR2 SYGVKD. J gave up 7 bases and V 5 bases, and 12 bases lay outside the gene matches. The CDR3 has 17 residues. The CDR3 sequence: CAISQPSGGAHGNEQFF. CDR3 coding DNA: TGTGCCATCAGTCAACCTAGCGGGGGGGCCCATGGGAATGAGCAGTTCTTC.

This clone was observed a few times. The CDR3: CASSKTGGNTEAFF. The CDR3 nucleotides are TGTGCCAGCAGTAAGACAGGGGGGAACACTGAAGCTTTCTTT. The chain links TRBV6-5 to TRBJ1-1, with 9 positions matching TRBD1. CDR3 length equals 14 residues. Germline V CDR1 and CDR2: MNHEY, SVGAGI. The trim removed 5 bases at V and 1 base at J, leaving 2 bases unmatched.

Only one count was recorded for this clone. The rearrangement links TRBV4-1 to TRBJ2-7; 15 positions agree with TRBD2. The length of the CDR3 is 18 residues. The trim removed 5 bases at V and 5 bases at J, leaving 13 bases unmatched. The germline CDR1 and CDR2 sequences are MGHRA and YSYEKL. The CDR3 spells CASSSRTSGGARRHEQYF. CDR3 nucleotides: TGCGCCAGCAGCTCCCGGACTAGCGGGGGGGCGAGAAGACACGAGCAGTACTTC.

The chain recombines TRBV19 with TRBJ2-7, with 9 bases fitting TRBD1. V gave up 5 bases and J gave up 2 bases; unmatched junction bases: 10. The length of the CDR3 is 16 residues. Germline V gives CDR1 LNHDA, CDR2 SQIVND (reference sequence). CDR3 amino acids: CASSPATGGITYEQYF. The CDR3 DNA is TGTGCCAGTAGTCCGGCAACAGGGGGCATCACCTACGAGCAGTACTTC.

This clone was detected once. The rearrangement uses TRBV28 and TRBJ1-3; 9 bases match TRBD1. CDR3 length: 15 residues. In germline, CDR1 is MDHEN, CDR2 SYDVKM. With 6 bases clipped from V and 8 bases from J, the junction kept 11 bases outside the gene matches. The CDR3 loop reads CASRSSGTGTYTIYF. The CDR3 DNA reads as TGTGCCAGCAGGTCATCCGGGACAGGGACATACACCATATATTTT.

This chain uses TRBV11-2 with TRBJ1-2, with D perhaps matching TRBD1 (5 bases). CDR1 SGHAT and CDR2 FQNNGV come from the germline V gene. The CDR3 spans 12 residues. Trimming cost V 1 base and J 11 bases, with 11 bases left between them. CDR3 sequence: CASSLGDSRYTF. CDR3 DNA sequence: TGTGCCAGCAGCTTAGGTGACAGTAGATACACCTTC.

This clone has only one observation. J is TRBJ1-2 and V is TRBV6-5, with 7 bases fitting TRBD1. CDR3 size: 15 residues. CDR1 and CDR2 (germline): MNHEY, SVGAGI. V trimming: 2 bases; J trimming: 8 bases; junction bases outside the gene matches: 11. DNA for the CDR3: TGTGCCAGCAGTTACAACGGACAGGCCCCTGGCGGCTACACCTTC. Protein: CASSYNGQAPGGYTF.

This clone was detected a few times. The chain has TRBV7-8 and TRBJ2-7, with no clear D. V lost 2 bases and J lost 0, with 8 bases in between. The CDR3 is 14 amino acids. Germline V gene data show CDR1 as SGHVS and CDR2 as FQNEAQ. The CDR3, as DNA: TGTGCCAGCAGCTTAACCAGGAGCTCCTACGAGCAGTACTTC. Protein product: CASSLTRSSYEQYF. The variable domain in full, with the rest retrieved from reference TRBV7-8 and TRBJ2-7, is GAGVSQSPRYKVAKRGQDVALRCDPISGHVSLFWYQQALGQGPEFLTYFQNEAQLDKSGLPSDRFFAERPEGSVSTLKIQRTQQEDSAVYLCASSLTRSSYEQYFGPGTRLTVT.

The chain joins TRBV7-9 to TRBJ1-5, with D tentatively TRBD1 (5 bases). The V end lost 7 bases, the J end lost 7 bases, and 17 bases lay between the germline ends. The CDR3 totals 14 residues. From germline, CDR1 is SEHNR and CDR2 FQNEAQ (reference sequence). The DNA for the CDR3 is TGTGCCAGCACGGGACGTGGCTCTGGGCAGCCCCAGCATTTT. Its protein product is CASTGRGSGQPQHF. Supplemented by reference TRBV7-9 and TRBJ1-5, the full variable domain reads DTGVSQNPRHKITKRGQNVTFRCDPISEHNRLYWYRQTLGQGPEFLTYFQNEAQLEKSRLLSDRFSAERPKGSFSTLEIQRTEQGDSAMYLCASTGRGSGQPQHFGDGTRLSIL.

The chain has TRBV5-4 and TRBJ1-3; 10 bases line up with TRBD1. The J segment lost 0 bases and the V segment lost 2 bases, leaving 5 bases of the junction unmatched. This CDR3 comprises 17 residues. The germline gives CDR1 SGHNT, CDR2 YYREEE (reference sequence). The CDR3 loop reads CASSFGGQGTSGNTIYF. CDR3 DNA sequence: TGTGCCAGCAGCTTCGGGGGACAGGGGACCTCTGGAAACACCATATATTTT.

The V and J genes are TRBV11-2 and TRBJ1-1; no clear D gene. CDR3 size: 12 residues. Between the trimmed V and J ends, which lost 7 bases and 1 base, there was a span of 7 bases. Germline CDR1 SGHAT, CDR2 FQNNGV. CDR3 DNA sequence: TGTGCCAGCACCCGCGGGAACACTGAAGCTTTCTTT. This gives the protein CASTRGNTEAFF.